This entry describes one TCR beta chain. Its antigen is unknown. Between the trimmed V and J ends, which lost 4 bases and 3 bases, there was a span of 12 bases. CDR1 is LNHDA and CDR2 is SQIVND in the germline V gene (reference sequence). The CDR3 totals 14 residues. Primers included in the PCR were 60 Vbeta and 13 Jbeta primers. The protocol was immunoSEQ multiplex PCR, while the TCRdb copy is restricted to in-frame clones and leaves out a portion. The data contain around 120,000 clones, around 70% of them seen just once; the ten biggest clones take up around 10%. Each donor was healthy, and each was a bone marrow donor. The data originate from a study of cytomegalovirus exposure and HLA in healthy donors. General study findings and limits: Altogether, more than 150 TCR beta chains were recorded as cytomegalovirus-associated.

This chain connects TRBV19 to TRBJ1-2; D possibly corresponds to TRBD1 (6 bases). Sample: PBMCs. The source is a woman in her fifties or sixties in good health and CMV-seropositive. CDR3 in amino acids: CASSTTGRDYGYTF. DNA of the CDR3: TGTGCCAGTAGTACAACAGGGCGCGACTATGGCTACACCTTC.